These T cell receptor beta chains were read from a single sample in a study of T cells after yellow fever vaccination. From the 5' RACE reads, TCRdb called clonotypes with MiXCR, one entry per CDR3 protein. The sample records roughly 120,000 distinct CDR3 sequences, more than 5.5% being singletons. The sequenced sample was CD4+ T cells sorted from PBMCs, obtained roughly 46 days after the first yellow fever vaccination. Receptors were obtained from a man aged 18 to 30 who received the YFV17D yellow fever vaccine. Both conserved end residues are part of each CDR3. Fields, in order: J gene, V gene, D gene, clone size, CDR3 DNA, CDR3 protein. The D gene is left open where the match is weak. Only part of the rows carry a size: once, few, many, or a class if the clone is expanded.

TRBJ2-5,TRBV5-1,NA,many,TGCGCCAGCAGCTTGGAGGGGGGGACCCAGTACTTC,CASSLEGGTQYF
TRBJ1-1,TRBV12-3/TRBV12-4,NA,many,TGTGCCAGCAGTCCCAATCGGCATACTGAAGCTTTCTTT,CASSPNRHTEAFF
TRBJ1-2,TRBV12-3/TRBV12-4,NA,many,TGTGCCAGCAGTATTGCAGGGATCGGCTATGGCTACACCTTC,CASSIAGIGYGYTF
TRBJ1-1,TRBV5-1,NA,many,TGCGCCAGCAGCTTGGAGCGGGGGATGAACACTGAAGCTTTCTTT,CASSLERGMNTEAFF
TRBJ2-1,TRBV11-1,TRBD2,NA,TGTGCCAGCAGCTCTTGGCGGGGGGGCCGGAGCTCCTACAATGAGCAGTTCTTC,CASSSWRGGRSSYNEQFF
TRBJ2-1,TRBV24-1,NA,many,TGTGCCACCAGCCCTGGACGGGCCTACAATGAGCAGTTCTTC,CATSPGRAYNEQFF
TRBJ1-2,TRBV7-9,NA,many,TGTGCCAGCAGCTTCGCGGCAGGGAACTATGGCTACACCTTC,CASSFAAGNYGYTF
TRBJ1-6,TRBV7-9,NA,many,TGTGCCAGCAGCTCTGGCGGGGCCAGGGGTAATAATTCACCCCTCCACTTT,CASSSGGARGNNSPLHF
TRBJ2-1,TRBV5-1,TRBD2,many,TGCGCCAGCAGCTTGGTCGGGGGGGACTACAATGAGCAGTTCTTC,CASSLVGGDYNEQFF
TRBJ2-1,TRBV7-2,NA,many,TGTGCCAGCAGCGGCTTACGGGGGCGAGGAGAGCAGTTCTTC,CASSGLRGRGEQFF
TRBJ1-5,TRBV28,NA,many,TGTGCCAGCAGTGAAGAACAGGTCAGGCCCCAGCATTTT,CASSEEQVRPQHF
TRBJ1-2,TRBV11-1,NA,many,TGTGCCAGTAGCCAGGACAGAAACTATGGCTACACCTTC,CASSQDRNYGYTF
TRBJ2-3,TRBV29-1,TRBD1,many,TGCAGCGCATTGACAGGGGCCACAGATACGCAGTATTTT,CSALTGATDTQYF